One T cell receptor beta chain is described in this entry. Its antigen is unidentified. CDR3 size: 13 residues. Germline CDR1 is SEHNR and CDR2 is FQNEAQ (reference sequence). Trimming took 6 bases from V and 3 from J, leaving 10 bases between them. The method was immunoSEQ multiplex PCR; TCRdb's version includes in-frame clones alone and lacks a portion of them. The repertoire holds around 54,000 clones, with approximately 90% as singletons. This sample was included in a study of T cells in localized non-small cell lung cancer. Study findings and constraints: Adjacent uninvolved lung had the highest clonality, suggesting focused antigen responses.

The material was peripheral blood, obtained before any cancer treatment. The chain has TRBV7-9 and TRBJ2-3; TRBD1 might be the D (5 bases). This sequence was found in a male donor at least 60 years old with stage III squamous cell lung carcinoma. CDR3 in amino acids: CASSLDNTDTQYF. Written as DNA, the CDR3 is TGTGCCAGCAGTTTGGACAATACAGATACGCAGTATTTT.